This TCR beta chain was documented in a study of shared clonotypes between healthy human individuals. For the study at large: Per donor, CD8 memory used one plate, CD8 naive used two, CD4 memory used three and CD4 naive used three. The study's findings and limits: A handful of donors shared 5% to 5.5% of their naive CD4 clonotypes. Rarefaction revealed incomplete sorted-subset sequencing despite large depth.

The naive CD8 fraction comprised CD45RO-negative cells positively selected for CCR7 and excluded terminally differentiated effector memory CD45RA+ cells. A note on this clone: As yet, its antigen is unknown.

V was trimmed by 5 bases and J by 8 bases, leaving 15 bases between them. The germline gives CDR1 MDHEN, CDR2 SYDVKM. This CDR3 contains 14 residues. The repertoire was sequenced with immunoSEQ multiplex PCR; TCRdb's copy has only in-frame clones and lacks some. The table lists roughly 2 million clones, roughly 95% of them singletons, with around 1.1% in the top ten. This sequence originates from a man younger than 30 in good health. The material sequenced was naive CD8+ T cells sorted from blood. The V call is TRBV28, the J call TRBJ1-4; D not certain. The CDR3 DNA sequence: TGTGCCAGCAGTGGGTTTGGTATTATGGAAAAACTGTTTTTT. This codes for CASSGFGIMEKLFF. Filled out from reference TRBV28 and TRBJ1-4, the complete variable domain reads DVKVTQSSRYLVKRTGEKVFLECVQDMDHENMFWYRQDPGLGLRLIYFSYDVKMKEKGDIPEGYSVSREKKERFSLILESASTNQTSMYLCASSGFGIMEKLFFGSGTQLSVL.